A selection of T cell receptor beta chains follows, all from one sample in a study of human T cells and chemical hapten exposure. TCRdb reprocessed the RACE reads with MiXCR, giving one entry per CDR3 protein. In the table there are tens of thousands of distinct CDR3 sequences, 11% of which are singletons. The source material was whole blood, sampled in connection with sensitization to the hapten diphenylcyclopropenone (DPC). The receptors were gathered from a man aged 18-30 years with alopecia areata. Some clones in this sample may be carry-over from other donors' samples. Both conserved end residues are part of each CDR3. A D gene is named only where the DNA matches it firmly. Clone size is shown for a subset of rows, as once, few, many or a class of expanded clone.

>TRBJ2-7|TRBV6-6|few|-
CASSYENSHEQYF
TGTGCCAGCAGTTACGAGAACTCCCACGAGCAGTACTTC
>TRBJ2-3|TRBV2|many|-
CASKKGWGTDTQYF
TGTGCCAGCAAAAAGGGATGGGGCACAGATACGCAGTATTTT
>TRBJ2-7|TRBV27|few|TRBD1
CASKRQTGTGGAGSYEQYF
TGTGCCAGCAAACGCCAAACCGGGACAGGGGGCGCCGGCTCCTACGAGCAGTACTTC
>TRBJ2-5|TRBV10-3|many|TRBD2
CAISEVSSGLQETQYF
TGTGCCATCAGTGAAGTGTCTAGCGGACTACAAGAGACCCAGTACTTC
>TRBJ2-1|TRBV11-1|few|TRBD1
CASSWPGQGINEQFF
TGTGCCAGCAGCTGGCCGGGACAGGGTATCAATGAGCAGTTCTTC
>TRBJ1-2|TRBV11-2|-|TRBD1
CASSPTGGTYGYTF
TGTGCCAGCAGCCCGACAGGGGGCACCTATGGCTACACCTTC
>TRBJ1-2|TRBV6-2/TRBV6-3|once|-
CASSYGTLYGYTF
TGTGCCAGCAGTTACGGGACACTCTATGGCTACACCTTC
>TRBJ1-2|TRBV10-3|-|-
CAISEYGNYGYTF
TGTGCCATCAGTGAGTACGGGAACTATGGCTACACCTTC
>TRBJ2-3|TRBV4-3|many|-
CASSQDLDTDTQYF
TGCGCCAGCAGCCAAGATTTGGACACAGATACGCAGTATTTT
>TRBJ2-1|TRBV11-1|-|TRBD1
CASSVPGQGARYEQFF
TGTGCCAGCAGCGTGCCGGGACAGGGGGCTCGGTATGAGCAGTTCTTC
>TRBJ1-5|TRBV28|many|TRBD1
CASSSTGQGGNQPQHF
TGTGCCAGCAGTTCCACGGGGCAGGGGGGCAATCAGCCCCAGCATTTT
>TRBJ2-5|TRBV2|-|-
CASRIETQYF
TGTGCCAGCAGAATAGAGACCCAGTACTTC
>TRBJ1-5|TRBV27|few|TRBD1
CASSLTGDNQPQHF
TGTGCCAGCAGTTTAACAGGGGACAATCAGCCCCAGCATTTT
>TRBJ2-1|TRBV7-2|many|-
CASSLATAAGNEQFF
TGTGCCAGCAGCTTAGCAACAGCGGCGGGCAATGAGCAGTTCTTC
>TRBJ1-3|TRBV7-9|few|-
CASRMAAGNTIYF
TGTGCCAGCAGGATGGCTGCTGGAAACACCATATATTTT
>TRBJ2-3|TRBV7-3|few|TRBD2
CASSLSVAGTDTQYF
TGTGCCAGCAGCTTAAGCGTAGCGGGGACAGATACGCAGTATTTT
>TRBJ2-1|TRBV10-2|-|TRBD2
CASSGRSGGSNNEQFF
TGCGCCAGCAGTGGCCGAAGCGGGGGGTCGAACAATGAGCAGTTCTTC
>TRBJ1-5|TRBV20-1|many|TRBD1
CSARGTGDSEPQHF
TGCAGTGCTAGAGGGACAGGTGATTCGGAGCCCCAGCATTTT
>TRBJ2-7|TRBV10-3|many|-
CAIASSSYEQYF
TGTGCCATAGCATCGAGCTCCTACGAGCAGTACTTC
>TRBJ2-4|TRBV9|many|-
CASSVTPMGGSDIQYF
TGTGCCAGCAGCGTCACCCCTATGGGGGGCTCGGACATTCAGTACTTC
>TRBJ2-2|TRBV7-9|few|TRBD1
CASSLRTGGFAGELFF
TGTGCCAGCAGCCTACGGACAGGGGGTTTCGCCGGGGAGCTGTTTTTT
>TRBJ1-4|TRBV4-3|few|-
CASSQTPLRSLTDELFF
TGCGCCAGCAGCCAAACCCCCTTGAGGAGCCTGACGGACGAACTGTTTTTT
>TRBJ2-2|TRBV9|many|-
CASSVVTGELFF
TGTGCCAGCAGCGTAGTAACAGGGGAGCTGTTTTTT
>TRBJ1-4|TRBV4-1|few|-
CASSQEVQGRLFF
TGCGCCAGCAGCCAAGAGGTTCAGGGAAGACTGTTTTTT
>TRBJ1-5|TRBV29-1|many|TRBD1
CSVGMGQGFQPQHF
TGCAGCGTTGGAATGGGACAGGGGTTCCAGCCCCAGCATTTT
>TRBJ1-2|TRBV27|many|TRBD1
CASSLSPQTGGGYGYTF
TGTGCCAGCAGTTTATCTCCCCAGACAGGGGGAGGGTATGGCTACACCTTC
>TRBJ1-1|TRBV7-2|many|-
CASSLEIGSLTLAFF
TGTGCCAGCAGCTTAGAAATTGGCAGCTTAACTCTAGCTTTCTTT
>TRBJ1-2|TRBV3-1|many|-
CASSTPAGGVYGYTF
TGTGCCAGCAGCACCCCGGCGGGGGGCGTCTATGGCTACACCTTC
>TRBJ1-2|TRBV7-8|-|-
CASSFDDSFGYGYTF
TGTGCCAGCAGCTTCGACGACAGTTTCGGCTATGGCTACACCTTC
>TRBJ2-6|TRBV14|many|-
CASSQDPPFALSGANVLTF
TGTGCCAGCAGCCAAGATCCCCCCTTTGCCCTCTCTGGGGCCAACGTCCTGACTTTC
>TRBJ2-4|TRBV11-2|-|TRBD1
CASSKDRVENIQYF
TGTGCCAGCAGCAAGGACAGGGTAGAAAACATTCAGTACTTC
>TRBJ2-1|TRBV27|few|TRBD2
CASPPWGGFF
TGTGCCAGCCCCCCCTGGGGGGGGTTCTTC
>TRBJ2-3|TRBV27|-|TRBD2
CASSALAKSDTQYF
TGTGCCAGCAGTGCACTAGCGAAGTCAGATACGCAGTATTTT
>TRBJ1-1|TRBV4-3|many|-
CASSQAPAGLAFF
TGCGCCAGCAGCCAAGCCCCGGCAGGGTTGGCTTTCTTT
>TRBJ1-2|TRBV11-2|few|-
CASSLRGSGRLIYGYTF
TGTGCCAGCAGCTTAAGAGGATCGGGCAGGTTGATCTATGGCTACACCTTC
>TRBJ2-3|TRBV12-3/TRBV12-4|-|-
CASSDTGTDTQYF
TGTGCCAGCAGTGATACAGGGACAGATACGCAGTATTTT
>TRBJ1-4|TRBV10-2|few|-
CASRGPAQGLGEKLFF
TGCGCCAGCAGGGGCCCTGCACAGGGTCTCGGAGAAAAACTGTTTTTT
>TRBJ2-3|TRBV20-1|few|-
CSARLVLDPVTQYF
TGCAGTGCTAGACTCGTTCTAGATCCGGTTACGCAGTATTTT
>TRBJ1-1|TRBV20-1|few|-
CSARVQGIGTEAFF
TGCAGTGCTAGGGTCCAGGGCATCGGCACTGAAGCTTTCTTT
>TRBJ2-3|TRBV12-3/TRBV12-4|many|-
CASSFLHLASTDTQYF
TGTGCCAGCAGTTTTTTACACCTAGCTAGCACAGATACGCAGTATTTT
>TRBJ2-1|TRBV10-1|many|TRBD1
CASSERDRGHNEQFF
TGCGCCAGCAGTGAAAGGGACAGGGGGCACAATGAGCAGTTCTTC
>TRBJ2-5|TRBV11-2|-|TRBD2
CASSVLAGGPLETQYF
TGTGCCAGCAGCGTATTAGCGGGGGGGCCCCTGGAGACCCAGTACTTC
>TRBJ2-1|TRBV5-4|few|TRBD2
CASRPGLAGGKNEQFF
TGTGCCAGCAGACCCGGACTAGCGGGGGGGAAGAATGAGCAGTTCTTC
>TRBJ2-1|TRBV5-4|few|-
CASQGQFNEQFF
TGTGCCAGCCAAGGACAGTTCAATGAGCAGTTCTTC
>TRBJ2-3|TRBV4-3|many|-
CASSQDSGAGTDTQYF
TGCGCCAGCAGCCAAGATTCAGGGGCAGGCACAGATACGCAGTATTTT